The clone carrying this T cell receptor (beta chain) has at least ten counts. What it binds is not known. This entry comes from a study of T-cell reconstitution after alpha-beta-depleted transplantation in children. Study observations and caveats: Recipient T cells and thymic progenitors that survived were the source of the high TCRbeta diversity seen at day 60 in some patients. As was reported, about two months after transplant, alpha-beta T cells came from several hundred expanded graft clones.

Using unique molecular identifiers, the investigators prepared the TCRbeta library. A single record per CDR3 protein comes from TCRdb applying MiXCR to the PCR reads. The sample lists hundreds of thousands of distinct CDR3 sequences, under 8.5% seen once, with 35% in the top ten. The CDR3 has 16 residues. Trimming removed 3 bases at V and 1 base at J, with 13 bases between. Per germline, CDR1 SGHRS and CDR2 YFSETQ. This sequence originates from a male patient aged 2 to 10 who had a stem cell transplant for acute myeloid leukemia, so the T cells may come from the graft donor. The sequenced sample was PBMCs, mostly from graft donor cells, obtained 360 days after TCRalphabeta/CD19-depleted stem cell transplant. The chain carries TRBV5-1 and TRBJ2-2, with D maybe TRBD2 (6 bases). CDR3 coding DNA: TGCGCCAGCAGCTCGCTCGGGAGTCTGAACACCGGGGAGCTGTTTTTT. Amino acid sequence: CASSSLGSLNTGELFF.